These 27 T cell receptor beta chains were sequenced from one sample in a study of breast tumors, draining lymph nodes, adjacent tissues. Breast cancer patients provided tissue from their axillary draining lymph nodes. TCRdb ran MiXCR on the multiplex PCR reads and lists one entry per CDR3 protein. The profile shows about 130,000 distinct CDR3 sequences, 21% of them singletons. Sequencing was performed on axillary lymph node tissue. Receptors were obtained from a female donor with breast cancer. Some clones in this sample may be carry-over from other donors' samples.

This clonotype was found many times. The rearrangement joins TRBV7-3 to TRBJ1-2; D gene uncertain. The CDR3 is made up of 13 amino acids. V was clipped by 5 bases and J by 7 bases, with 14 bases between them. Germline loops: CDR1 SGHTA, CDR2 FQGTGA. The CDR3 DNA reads TGTGCCAGCAGCATCCTAGGAGAGGGTGGCTACACCTTC. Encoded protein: CASSILGEGGYTF.

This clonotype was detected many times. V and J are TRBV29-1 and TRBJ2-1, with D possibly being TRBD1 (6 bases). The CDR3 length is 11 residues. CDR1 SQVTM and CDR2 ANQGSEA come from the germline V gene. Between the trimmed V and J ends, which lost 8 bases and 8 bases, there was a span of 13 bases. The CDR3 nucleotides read TGCAGCTCCCGACAGGTCGATGAGCAGTTCTTC. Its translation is CSSRQVDEQFF.

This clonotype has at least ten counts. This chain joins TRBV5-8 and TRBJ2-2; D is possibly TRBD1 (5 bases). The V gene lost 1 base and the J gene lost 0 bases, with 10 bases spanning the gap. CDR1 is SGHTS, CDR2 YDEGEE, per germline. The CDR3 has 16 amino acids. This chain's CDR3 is CASSLRKGTNTGELFF. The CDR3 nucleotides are TGTGCCAGCAGCTTGCGTAAGGGGACGAACACCGGGGAGCTGTTTTTT.

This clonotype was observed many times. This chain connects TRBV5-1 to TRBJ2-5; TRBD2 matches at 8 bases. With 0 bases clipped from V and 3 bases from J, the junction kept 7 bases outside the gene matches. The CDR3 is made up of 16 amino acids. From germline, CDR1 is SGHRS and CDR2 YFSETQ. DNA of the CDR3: TGCGCCAGCAGCTTGGCCCGGAGCGGGAGCGAAGAGACCCAGTACTTC. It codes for CASSLARSGSEETQYF.

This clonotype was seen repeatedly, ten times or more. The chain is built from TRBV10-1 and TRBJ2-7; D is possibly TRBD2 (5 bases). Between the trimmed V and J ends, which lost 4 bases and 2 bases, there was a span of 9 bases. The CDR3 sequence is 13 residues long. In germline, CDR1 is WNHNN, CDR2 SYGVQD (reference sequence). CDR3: CASSAGLAYEQYF. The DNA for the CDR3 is TGCGCCAGCAGTGCGGGGTTAGCCTACGAGCAGTACTTC.

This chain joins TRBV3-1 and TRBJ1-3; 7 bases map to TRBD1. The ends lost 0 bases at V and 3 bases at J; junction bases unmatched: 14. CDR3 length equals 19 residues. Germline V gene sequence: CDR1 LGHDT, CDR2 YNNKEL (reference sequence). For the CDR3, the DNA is TGTGCCAGCAGCCAAGATTGGGGTGGAGGGGGCGGTTATGGAAACACCATATATTTT. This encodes CASSQDWGGGGGYGNTIYF. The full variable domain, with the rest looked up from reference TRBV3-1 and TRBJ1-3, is DTAVSQTPKYLVTQMGNDKSIKCEQNLGHDTMYWYKQDSKKFLKIMFSYNNKELIINETVPNRFSPKSPDKAHLNLHINSLELGDSAVYFCASSQDWGGGGGYGNTIYFGEGSWLTVV.

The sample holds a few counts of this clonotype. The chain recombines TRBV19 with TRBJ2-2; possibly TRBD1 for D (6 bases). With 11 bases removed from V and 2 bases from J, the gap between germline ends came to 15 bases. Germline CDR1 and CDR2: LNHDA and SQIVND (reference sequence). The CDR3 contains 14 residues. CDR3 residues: CALQGTSNTGELFF. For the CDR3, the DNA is TGTGCCCTCCAGGGGACATCCAACACCGGGGAGCTGTTTTTT.

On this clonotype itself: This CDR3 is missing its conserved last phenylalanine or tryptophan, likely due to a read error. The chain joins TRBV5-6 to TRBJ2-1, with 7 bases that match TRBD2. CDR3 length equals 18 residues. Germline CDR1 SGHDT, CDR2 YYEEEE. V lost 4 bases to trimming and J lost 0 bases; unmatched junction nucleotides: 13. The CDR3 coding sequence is TGTGCCAGCAGCCACTCGCTGAAGGGCGGGAGCTCCTACAATGAGCAGTTCCTC. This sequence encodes CASSHSLKGGSSYNEQFL.

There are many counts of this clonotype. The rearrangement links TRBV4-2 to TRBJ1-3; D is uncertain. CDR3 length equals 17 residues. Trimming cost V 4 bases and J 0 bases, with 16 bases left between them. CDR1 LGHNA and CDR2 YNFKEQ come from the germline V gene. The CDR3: CASSPRTALYSGNTIYF. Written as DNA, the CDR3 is TGTGCCAGCAGCCCAAGGACTGCCCTTTACTCTGGAAACACCATATATTTT.

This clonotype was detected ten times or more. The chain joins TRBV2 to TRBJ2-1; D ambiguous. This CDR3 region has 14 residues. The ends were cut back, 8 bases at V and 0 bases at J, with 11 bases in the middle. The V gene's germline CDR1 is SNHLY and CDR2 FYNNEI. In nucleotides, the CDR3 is TGTGCCAGCGGCGGCGCCGACTCCTACAATGAGCAGTTCTTC. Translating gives CASGGADSYNEQFF.

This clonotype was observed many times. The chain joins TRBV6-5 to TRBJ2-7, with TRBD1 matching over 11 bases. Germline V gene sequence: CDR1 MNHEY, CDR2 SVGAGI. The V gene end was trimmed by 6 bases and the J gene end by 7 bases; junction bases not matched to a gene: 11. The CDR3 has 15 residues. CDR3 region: CASSLLEWDRGEQYF. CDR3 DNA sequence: TGTGCCAGCAGCCTACTCGAATGGGACAGGGGGGAGCAGTACTTC.

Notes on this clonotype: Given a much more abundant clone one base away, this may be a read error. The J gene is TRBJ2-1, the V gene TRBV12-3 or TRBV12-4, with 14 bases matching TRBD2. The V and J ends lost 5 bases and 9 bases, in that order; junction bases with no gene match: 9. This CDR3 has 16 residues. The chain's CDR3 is CASSAGLAGARSEQFF. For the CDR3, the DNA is TGTGCCAGCAGTGCGGGACTAGCGGGAGCAAGAAGTGAGCAGTTCTTC.

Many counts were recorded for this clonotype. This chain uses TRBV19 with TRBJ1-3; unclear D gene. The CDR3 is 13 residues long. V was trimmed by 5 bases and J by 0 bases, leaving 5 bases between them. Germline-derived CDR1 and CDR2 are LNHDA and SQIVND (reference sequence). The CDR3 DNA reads TGTGCCAGTAGTTCGGACTCTGGAAACACCATATATTTT. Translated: CASSSDSGNTIYF.

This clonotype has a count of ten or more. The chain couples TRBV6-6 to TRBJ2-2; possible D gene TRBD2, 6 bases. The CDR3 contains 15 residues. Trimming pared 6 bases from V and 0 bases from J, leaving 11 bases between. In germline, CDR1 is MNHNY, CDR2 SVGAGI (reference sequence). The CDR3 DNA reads TGTGCCAGCAGGGCGGGATCCTCGAACACCGGGGAGCTGTTTTTT. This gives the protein CASRAGSSNTGELFF.

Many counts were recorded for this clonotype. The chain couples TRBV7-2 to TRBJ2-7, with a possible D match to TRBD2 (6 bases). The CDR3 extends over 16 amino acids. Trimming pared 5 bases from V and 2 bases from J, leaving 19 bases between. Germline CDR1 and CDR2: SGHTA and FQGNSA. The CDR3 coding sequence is TGTGCCAGCAGCCCCACACGGACTACAACGGCCTACGAGCAGTACTTC. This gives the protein CASSPTRTTTAYEQYF.

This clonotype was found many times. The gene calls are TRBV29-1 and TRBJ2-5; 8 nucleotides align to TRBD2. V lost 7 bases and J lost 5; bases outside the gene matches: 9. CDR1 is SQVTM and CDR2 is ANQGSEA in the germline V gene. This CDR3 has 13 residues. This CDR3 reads CSARSGGGETQYF. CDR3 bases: TGCAGCGCCCGAAGCGGGGGCGGGGAGACCCAGTACTTC.

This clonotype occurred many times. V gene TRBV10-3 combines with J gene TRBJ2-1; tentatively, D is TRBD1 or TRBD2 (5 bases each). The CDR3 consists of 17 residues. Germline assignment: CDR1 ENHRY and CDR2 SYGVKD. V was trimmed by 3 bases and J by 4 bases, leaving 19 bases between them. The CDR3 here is CAISDSVGTNGYNEQFF. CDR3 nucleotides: TGTGCCATCAGTGATAGTGTAGGGACGAACGGATACAATGAGCAGTTCTTC.

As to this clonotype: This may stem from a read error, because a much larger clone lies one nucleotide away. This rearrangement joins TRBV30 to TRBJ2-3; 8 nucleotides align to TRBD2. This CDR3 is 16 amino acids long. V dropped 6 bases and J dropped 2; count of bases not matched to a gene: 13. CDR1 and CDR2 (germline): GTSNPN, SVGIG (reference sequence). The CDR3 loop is CACSRRTSGFTDTQYF. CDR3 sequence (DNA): TGTGCCTGTAGTAGGAGAACTAGCGGTTTCACAGATACGCAGTATTTT.

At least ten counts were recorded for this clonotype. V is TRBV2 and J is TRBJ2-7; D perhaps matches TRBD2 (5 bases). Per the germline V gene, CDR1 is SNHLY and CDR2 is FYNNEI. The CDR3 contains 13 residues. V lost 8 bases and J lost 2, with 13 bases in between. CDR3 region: CASGKFGTYEQYF. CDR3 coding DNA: TGTGCCAGCGGCAAGTTCGGGACCTACGAGCAGTACTTC.

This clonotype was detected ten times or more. The CDR3, as DNA: TGTGCCAGCAGCCCCCAGTCCCGGGGTAATAACTATGGCTACACCTTC. Its protein product is CASSPQSRGNNYGYTF. V gene TRBV7-8 combines with J gene TRBJ1-2; D is uncertain. The germline V and J ends were trimmed by 5 bases and 1 base, with 17 bases remaining between them. The CDR3 contains 16 residues. Germline values: CDR1 SGHVS, CDR2 FQNEAQ. Combining the CDR3 with reference TRBV7-8 and TRBJ1-2 gives the whole variable domain GAGVSQSPRYKVAKRGQDVALRCDPISGHVSLFWYQQALGQGPEFLTYFQNEAQLDKSGLPSDRFFAERPEGSVSTLKIQRTQQEDSAVYLCASSPQSRGNNYGYTFGSGTRLTVV.

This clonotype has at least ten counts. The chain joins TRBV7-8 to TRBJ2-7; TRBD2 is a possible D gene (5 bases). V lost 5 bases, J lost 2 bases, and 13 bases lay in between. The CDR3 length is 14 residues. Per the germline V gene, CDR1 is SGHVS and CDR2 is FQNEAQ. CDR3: CASSISRGTYEQYF. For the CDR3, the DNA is TGTGCCAGCAGCATTTCTCGGGGAACCTACGAGCAGTACTTC.

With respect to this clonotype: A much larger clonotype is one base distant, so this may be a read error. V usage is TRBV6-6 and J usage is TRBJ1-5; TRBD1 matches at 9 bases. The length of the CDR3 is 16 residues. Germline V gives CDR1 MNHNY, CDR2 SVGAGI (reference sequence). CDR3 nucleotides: TGTGCCAGCAGGTCGGACAGGGGCTGGGGCAATCAGCCCCGGCATTTT. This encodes CASRSDRGWGNQPRHF.

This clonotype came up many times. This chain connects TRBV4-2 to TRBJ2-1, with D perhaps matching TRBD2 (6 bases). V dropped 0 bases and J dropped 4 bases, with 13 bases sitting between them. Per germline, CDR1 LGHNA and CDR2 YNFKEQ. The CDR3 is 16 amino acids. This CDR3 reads CASSQDVSRGYNEQFF. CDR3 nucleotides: TGTGCCAGCAGCCAAGACGTCAGCCGGGGGTACAATGAGCAGTTCTTC.

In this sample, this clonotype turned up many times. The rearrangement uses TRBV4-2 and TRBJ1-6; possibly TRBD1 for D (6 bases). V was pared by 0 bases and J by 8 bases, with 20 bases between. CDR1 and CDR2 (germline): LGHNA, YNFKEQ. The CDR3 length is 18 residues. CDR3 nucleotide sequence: TGTGCCAGCAGCCAAGATGGTGCGACAGGTTTTGAGCATTCACCCCTCCACTTT. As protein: CASSQDGATGFEHSPLHF.

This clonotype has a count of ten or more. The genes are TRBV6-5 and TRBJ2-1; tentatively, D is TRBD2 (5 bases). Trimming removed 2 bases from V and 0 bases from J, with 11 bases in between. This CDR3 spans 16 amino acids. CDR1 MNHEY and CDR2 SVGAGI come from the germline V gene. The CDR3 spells CASSYGSLGSYNEQFF. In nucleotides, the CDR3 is TGTGCCAGCAGTTACGGGTCACTAGGCTCCTACAATGAGCAGTTCTTC.

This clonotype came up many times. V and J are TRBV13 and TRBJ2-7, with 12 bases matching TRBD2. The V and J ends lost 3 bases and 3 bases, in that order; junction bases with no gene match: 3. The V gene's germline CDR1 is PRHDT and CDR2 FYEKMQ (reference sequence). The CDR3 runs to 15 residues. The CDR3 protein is CASSFGLAGYYEQYF. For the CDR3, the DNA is TGTGCCAGCAGCTTTGGACTAGCGGGATACTACGAGCAGTACTTC.

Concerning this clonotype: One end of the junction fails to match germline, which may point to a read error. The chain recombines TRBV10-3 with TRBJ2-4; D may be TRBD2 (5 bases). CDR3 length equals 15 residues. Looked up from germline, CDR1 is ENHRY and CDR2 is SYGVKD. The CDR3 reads CTISGPTSSRGIQYF. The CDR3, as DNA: TGTACCATCAGTGGGCCTACTAGTTCCCGAGGGATTCAGTACTTC.